One and the same sample provided the 24 T cell receptor beta chains below, sequenced in a study of Ad26.COV2.S vaccination and SARS-CoV-2 variants. Profiling relied on immunoSEQ multiplex PCR, and the TCRdb table lists in-frame clones only, not all of them. The table lists 150,000 to 200,000 clones, approximately 88% of them singletons. The sample consisted of peripheral blood, taken after recovery from COVID-19. Receptors originate from a human donor who had recovered from COVID-19.

The chain recombines TRBV13 with TRBJ1-4, with D possibly being TRBD1 (6 bases). The CDR3 runs 15 residues. Germline CDR1 reads PRHDT; CDR2 reads FYEKMQ (reference sequence). Trimming pared 3 bases from V and 7 bases from J, leaving 15 bases between. The CDR3 is CASSFRGGLVEKLFF. The CDR3 DNA follows: TGTGCCAGCAGCTTCAGGGGCGGATTGGTTGAAAAACTGTTTTTT.

The rearrangement links TRBV7-7 to TRBJ2-5; TRBD2 aligns across 9 bases. The germline V gene has CDR1 SSHAT and CDR2 FNYEAQ (reference sequence). V was pared by 5 bases and J by 2 bases, with 6 bases of the junction left unmatched. CDR3 length: 15 amino acids. The CDR3 reads CASSKSGLAQETQYF. CDR3 in DNA: TGTGCCAGCAGCAAGAGCGGACTAGCGCAAGAGACCCAGTACTTC.

The chain employs TRBV10-3 and TRBJ2-7; D not resolved. V was trimmed by 4 bases and J by 3 bases, leaving 10 bases between them. Germline CDR1 and CDR2: ENHRY and SYGVKD. The CDR3 runs 13 residues. This CDR3 reads CAISVRNDYEQYF. The CDR3 DNA follows: TGTGCCATCAGTGTGCGGAACGACTACGAGCAGTACTTC.

The chain has TRBV5-1 and TRBJ1-6; D call uncertain. The CDR3 sequence is 14 residues long. Trimming removed 0 bases from V and 6 bases from J, with 7 bases in between. Germline values: CDR1 SGHRS, CDR2 YFSETQ. The CDR3 bases are TGCGCCAGCAGCTTGGCCCGGGGTAATTCACCCCTCCACTTT. Its translation: CASSLARGNSPLHF.

This clone showed up many times. The rearrangement joins TRBV7-2 to TRBJ1-5, with unresolved D. The CDR3 is 16 amino acids. V dropped 2 bases and J dropped 0 bases, with 11 bases sitting between them. CDR1 SGHTA and CDR2 FQGNSA come from the germline V gene. CDR3 bases: TGTGCCAGCAGCTTATATGGCAGAATTAGCAATCAGCCCCAGCATTTT. Residues: CASSLYGRISNQPQHF.

The CDR3 loop is CASSYSEVAEQFF. The CDR3 DNA is TGTGCCAGCAGTTACTCGGAGGTCGCCGAGCAGTTCTTC. The chain has TRBV6-5 and TRBJ2-1, with D tentatively TRBD2 (5 bases). The CDR3 spans 13 residues. Trimming pared 0 bases from V and 10 bases from J, leaving 10 bases between. Germline loops: CDR1 MNHEY, CDR2 SVGAGI.

V is TRBV25-1 and J is TRBJ2-1; 9 nucleotides align to TRBD1. The CDR3 consists of 15 residues. CDR1 is MGHDK and CDR2 is SYGVNS in the germline V gene. Trimming took 5 bases from V and 1 from J; bases not matched to a gene: 3. CDR3 protein: CASSPDRGSYNEQFF. CDR3 bases: TGTGCCAGCAGTCCTGACAGGGGGTCCTACAATGAGCAGTTCTTC.

This chain links TRBV6-5 with TRBJ1-2; a possible D gene is TRBD1 (5 bases). Germline V gene lookup returns CDR1 MNHEY and CDR2 SVGAGI. The ends were cut back, 7 bases at V and 8 bases at J, with 14 bases in the middle. This CDR3 is built from 12 residues. CDR3 bases: TGTGCCAGCATCCCGCGGGGGGTGGGCTACACCTTC. Translating it yields CASIPRGVGYTF.

The chain's CDR3 is CASSPQGVNEKLFF. The CDR3 DNA is TGTGCCAGCAGTCCACAGGGGGTTAATGAAAAACTGTTTTTT. The genes are TRBV7-9 and TRBJ1-4, with 8 bases fitting TRBD1. J gave up 4 bases and V 6 bases, and 4 bases lay outside the gene matches. There are 14 residues in the CDR3. The germline V gene has CDR1 SEHNR and CDR2 FQNEAQ (reference sequence). The full variable domain, its missing parts supplied by reference TRBV7-9 and TRBJ1-4, is DTGVSQNPRHKITKRGQNVTFRCDPISEHNRLYWYRQTLGQGPEFLTYFQNEAQLEKSRLLSDRFSAERPKGSFSTLEIQRTEQGDSAMYLCASSPQGVNEKLFFGSGTQLSVL.

V is TRBV27 and J is TRBJ1-5, with D unresolved. CDR1 and CDR2 from the germline V gene are MNHEY and SMNVEV (reference sequence). V was clipped by 3 bases and J by 0 bases, with 3 bases between them. CDR3 length equals 13 residues. The CDR3 nucleotides read TGTGCCAGCAGTTTTAATAGCAATCAGCCCCAGCATTTT. Protein sequence: CASSFNSNQPQHF.

This sequence joins TRBV4-1 and TRBJ2-7, with TRBD1 identical over 11 bases. CDR1 and CDR2 (germline): MGHRA, YSYEKL. The V segment lost 4 bases and the J segment 5 bases; nucleotides outside the gene matches: 10. There are 16 residues in the CDR3. In nucleotides, the CDR3 is TGCGCCAGCAGCCCCCTCCCGGGACAGGGGGTACACGAGCAGTACTTC. Translated: CASSPLPGQGVHEQYF.

This chain joins TRBV19 and TRBJ1-2; the D is unclear. Germline assignment: CDR1 LNHDA and CDR2 SQIVND (reference sequence). This CDR3 is 12 amino acids long. V was clipped by 2 bases and J by 8 bases, with 9 bases between them. CDR3 in amino acids: CASSIIPGGYTF. The DNA for the CDR3 is TGTGCCAGTAGTATAATCCCGGGCGGCTACACCTTC.

This chain uses TRBV7-9 with TRBJ1-4, with 7 bases aligning to TRBD1. The V segment lost 6 bases and the J segment 5 bases; nucleotides outside the gene matches: 15. CDR3 length: 17 amino acids. Germline V CDR1 and CDR2: SEHNR, FQNEAQ (reference sequence). The CDR3 DNA reads as TGTGCCAGCAGTTTCTACCCCCCACAGGGGAGGAATGAAAAACTGTTTTTT. This sequence encodes CASSFYPPQGRNEKLFF. The full variable domain, in which reference TRBV7-9 and TRBJ1-4 provide the parts outside the CDR3, is DTGVSQNPRHKITKRGQNVTFRCDPISEHNRLYWYRQTLGQGPEFLTYFQNEAQLEKSRLLSDRFSAERPKGSFSTLEIQRTEQGDSAMYLCASSFYPPQGRNEKLFFGSGTQLSVL.

The chain combines TRBV6-5 with TRBJ2-7; 7 positions match TRBD1. Per the germline V gene, CDR1 is MNHEY and CDR2 is SVGAGI. V dropped 0 bases and J dropped 0; count of bases not matched to a gene: 5. There are 16 residues in the CDR3. The CDR3 nucleotides read TGTGCCAGCAGTTACTCGAGGGACAGAAGCTCCTACGAGCAGTACTTC. Translation: CASSYSRDRSSYEQYF.

The rearrangement joins TRBV6-5 to TRBJ2-7; 8 positions match TRBD1. This CDR3 region has 13 residues. In germline, CDR1 is MNHEY, CDR2 SVGAGI. V trimming: 6 bases; J trimming: 4 bases; junction bases outside the gene matches: 5. The CDR3 bases are TGTGCCAGCAGCCGGACAGGGATGTACGAGCAGTACTTC. Protein: CASSRTGMYEQYF.

CDR3 nucleotides: TGTGCCAGCACCCATCCCCGACAGGGGGCCAGCTCCTACGAGCAGTACTTC. This gives the protein CASTHPRQGASSYEQYF. V usage is TRBV7-9 and J usage is TRBJ2-7; TRBD1 matches 10 bases. Germline CDR1 reads SEHNR; CDR2 reads FQNEAQ (reference sequence). The V gene end was trimmed by 7 bases and the J gene end by 0 bases; junction bases not matched to a gene: 12. The CDR3 length is 17 residues.

V and J are TRBV5-6 and TRBJ1-3; D not resolved. Trimming shortened V by 6 bases and J by 3 bases, and 10 bases separated the two germline ends. The germline V gene encodes CDR1 SGHDT and CDR2 YYEEEE. The CDR3 spans 13 residues. Here the CDR3 reads CASNGVVGNTIYF. CDR3 sequence (DNA): TGTGCCAGCAATGGTGTGGTTGGAAACACCATATATTTT.

This sequence joins TRBV5-1 and TRBJ1-3, with a weak D call TRBD1 (6 bases). Trimming shortened V by 3 bases and J by 1 base, and 23 bases separated the two germline ends. Germline CDR1 reads SGHRS; CDR2 reads YFSETQ. The CDR3 spans 19 residues. The CDR3 protein is CASSSSMATGDLSGNTIYF. The CDR3 nucleotides are TGCGCCAGCAGCTCCTCTATGGCGACAGGAGATCTGTCTGGAAACACCATATATTTT.

The genes are TRBV11-2 and TRBJ2-2, with TRBD2 as a possible D gene (6 bases). Trimming removed 4 bases at V and 6 bases at J, with 12 bases between. The V gene's germline CDR1 is SGHAT and CDR2 FQNNGV. This CDR3 has 14 residues. CDR3 loop: CASSSKTRPGELFF. CDR3 nucleotide sequence: TGTGCCAGCAGCTCCAAGACTAGGCCCGGGGAGCTGTTTTTT. Drawing the rest from reference TRBV11-2 and TRBJ2-2, the complete variable domain is EAGVAQSPRYKIIEKRQSVAFWCNPISGHATLYWYQQILGQGPKLLIQFQNNGVVDDSQLPKDRFSAERLKGVDSTLKIQPAKLEDSAVYLCASSSKTRPGELFFGEGSRLTVL.

This clone appeared once. This chain connects TRBV11-2 to TRBJ2-7; 7 positions match TRBD2. CDR3 size: 13 residues. V was pared by 4 bases and J by 1 base, with 1 base of the junction left unmatched. Germline loops: CDR1 SGHAT, CDR2 FQNNGV. In DNA form, the CDR3 reads TGTGCCAGCAGCTCCGGGAGGTCCTACGAGCAGTACTTC. Its translation is CASSSGRSYEQYF.

The chain links TRBV6-5 to TRBJ1-1; D unclear. Per germline, CDR1 MNHEY and CDR2 SVGAGI. This CDR3 is built from 15 residues. Trimming removed 7 bases from V and 4 bases from J, with 19 bases in between. CDR3 loop: CASTRSGPAGTEAFF. CDR3 in DNA: TGTGCCAGCACCCGATCTGGGCCGGCGGGCACTGAAGCTTTCTTT.

V and J are TRBV27 and TRBJ1-3; D is perhaps TRBD1 (5 bases). The length of the CDR3 is 15 residues. Per the germline V gene, CDR1 is MNHEY and CDR2 is SMNVEV (reference sequence). The V gene lost 2 bases and the J gene lost 0 bases, with 8 bases spanning the gap. This chain's CDR3 is CASSLGRGSGNTIYF. The CDR3 DNA is TGTGCCAGCAGTTTAGGAAGGGGCTCTGGAAACACCATATATTTT.

CDR3 bases: TGTGCCAGCAGCTTGGGGGGGCACCAAGAGACCCAGTACTTC. It yields the protein CASSLGGHQETQYF. The genes are TRBV5-6 and TRBJ2-5; TRBD1 is a possible D gene (6 bases). This CDR3 region has 14 residues. The germline V and J ends were trimmed by 0 bases and 0 bases, with 6 bases remaining between them. CDR1 and CDR2 from the germline V gene are SGHDT and YYEEEE. The full variable domain, with the rest looked up from reference TRBV5-6 and TRBJ2-5, is DAGVTQSPTHLIKTRGQQVTLRCSPKSGHDTVSWYQQALGQGPQFIFQYYEEEERQRGNFPDRFSGHQFPNYSSELNVNALLLGDSALYLCASSLGGHQETQYFGPGTRLLVL.

The V and J genes are TRBV2 and TRBJ2-3; D is undetermined. Per germline, CDR1 SNHLY and CDR2 FYNNEI. The V end lost 6 bases, the J end lost 10 bases, and 11 bases lay between the germline ends. This CDR3 contains 11 residues. CDR3 amino acids: CASSSGMAQYF. The CDR3 coding sequence is TGTGCCAGCAGCAGTGGGATGGCGCAGTATTTT.